Reported below is one T cell receptor (beta chain). Participants, about 18 to 100 years old, spanned about two dozen US areas. Participant-given clinical history determined each cohort assignment. Two negative PCRs, clearance, or symptom resolution were required of recovered Cohort 3 donors. The entry originates in a study of blood T cell repertoires in COVID-19. Study background: Spain, Italy and the United States supplied samples that represented acute and convalescent COVID-19.

Germline loops: CDR1 MNHEY, CDR2 SVGAGI. Trimming at V came to 6 bases and at J to 2 bases, leaving 3 bases not matched to a gene. This CDR3 contains 14 residues. Profiled with immunoSEQ multiplex PCR; TCRdb holds only in-frame clones, not every one. This repertoire shows a few hundred thousand clones, over 75% found once; its top ten account for approximately 0.93%. The receptor's source is a woman aged 25 to 39 who had recovered from COVID-19. Sequenced material: PBMCs or T cells enriched from blood (not recorded which). The rearrangement uses TRBV6-5 and TRBJ2-7; 11 bases align to TRBD2. The CDR3 DNA sequence: TGTGCCAGCAGAGCTAGCGGGGGGACCTACGAGCAGTACTTC. It codes for CASRASGGTYEQYF.